The rows below give T cell receptor beta chains drawn from one sample of a study of T-cell reconstitution after alpha-beta-depleted transplantation in children. MiXCR, run by TCRdb on the PCR reads, gives a single entry per CDR3 protein. The sample has hundreds of thousands of distinct CDR3 sequences; 23% are singletons. The specimen was PBMCs, mostly from graft donor cells, collected 360 days after TCRalphabeta/CD19-depleted stem cell transplant. Every receptor here comes from a boy in the first two years of life who had a stem cell transplant for acute myeloid leukemia, so the T cells may come from the graft donor. Both conserved end residues are part of each CDR3. D genes are given only for firm matches. Expanded clones are given a class, and other clones once, few, many or no size at all.

d_gene: NA
v_gene: TRBV7-2
j_gene: TRBJ2-5
abundance: many
CDR3nt: TGTGCCAGCAGCCAAATAGAGACCCAGTACTTC
CDR3aa: CASSQIETQYF

d_gene: TRBD1
v_gene: TRBV12-3/TRBV12-4
j_gene: TRBJ1-1
abundance: NA
CDR3nt: TGTGCCAGCAGTTGGGGACGACCGGGACAGGGCACTGAAGCTTTCTTT
CDR3aa: CASSWGRPGQGTEAFF

d_gene: NA
v_gene: TRBV7-6
j_gene: TRBJ2-6
abundance: NA
CDR3nt: TGTGCCAGCAGCACGCGACTAGGGACCAACGTCCTGACTTTC
CDR3aa: CASSTRLGTNVLTF

d_gene: NA
v_gene: TRBV3-1
j_gene: TRBJ2-1
abundance: once
CDR3nt: TGTGCCAGCAGCCCTCCCTCGGGGGGCGATGAGCAGTTCTTC
CDR3aa: CASSPPSGGDEQFF

d_gene: TRBD1
v_gene: TRBV12-3/TRBV12-4
j_gene: TRBJ1-2
abundance: few
CDR3nt: TGTGCCAGCAGGACTACCCCCAGGGGGGCTTCCTATGGCTACACCTTC
CDR3aa: CASRTTPRGASYGYTF

d_gene: NA
v_gene: TRBV9
j_gene: TRBJ2-7
abundance: NA
CDR3nt: TGTGCCAGCAGCGTAGGCGGGGGCTTCTCCTACGAGCAGTACTTC
CDR3aa: CASSVGGGFSYEQYF

d_gene: NA
v_gene: TRBV5-1
j_gene: TRBJ1-1
abundance: NA
CDR3nt: TGCGCCAGCAGCTTGGCGGCGGATACGAACACTGAAGCTTTCTTT
CDR3aa: CASSLAADTNTEAFF

d_gene: TRBD2
v_gene: TRBV6-1
j_gene: TRBJ2-1
abundance: few
CDR3nt: TGTGCCAGCAGCCGCTGGCGAAGCGGGGGATACAATGAGCAGTTCTTC
CDR3aa: CASSRWRSGGYNEQFF

d_gene: NA
v_gene: TRBV9
j_gene: TRBJ2-2
abundance: NA
CDR3nt: TGTGCCAGCAGCGCCTCCCCCGGGCAGGAGAGAACCGGGGAGCTGTTTTTT
CDR3aa: CASSASPGQERTGELFF

d_gene: NA
v_gene: TRBV7-6
j_gene: TRBJ1-5
abundance: NA
CDR3nt: TGTGCCAGCAGCTTAGGCTCCAGGTATAGCAATCAGCCCCAGCATTTT
CDR3aa: CASSLGSRYSNQPQHF